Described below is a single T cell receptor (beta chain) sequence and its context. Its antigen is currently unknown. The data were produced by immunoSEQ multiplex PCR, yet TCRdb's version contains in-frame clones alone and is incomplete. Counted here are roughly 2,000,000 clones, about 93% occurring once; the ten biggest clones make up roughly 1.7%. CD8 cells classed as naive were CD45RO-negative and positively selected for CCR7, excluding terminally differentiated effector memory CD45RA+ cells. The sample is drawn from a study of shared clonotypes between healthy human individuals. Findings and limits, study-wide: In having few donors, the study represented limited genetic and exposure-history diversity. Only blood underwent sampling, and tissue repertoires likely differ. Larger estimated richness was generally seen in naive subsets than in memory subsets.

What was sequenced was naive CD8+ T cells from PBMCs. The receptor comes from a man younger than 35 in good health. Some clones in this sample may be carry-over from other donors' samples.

This CDR3 is CASSPDRSGNEQFF. Written as DNA, the CDR3 is TGTGCCAGCAGCCCCGACAGATCGGGCAATGAGCAGTTCTTC. This chain uses TRBV7-9 with TRBJ2-1; D perhaps matches TRBD1 (5 bases). Germline V gene lookup returns CDR1 SEHNR and CDR2 FQNEAQ (reference sequence). V was pared by 5 bases and J by 6 bases, with 14 bases between. The CDR3 length is 14 residues.